Included here is one TCR beta chain sequence, with context. Its antigen is as yet unknown. This sample stems from a study of shared clonotypes between healthy human individuals. Study-level findings and limits: Larger richness was generally estimated for naive than memory subsets. It was expected that sequencing depth would affect clonotype sharing among donors.

Splitting of each subset's genomic DNA was done evenly across several immunoSEQ plates. Method: immunoSEQ multiplex PCR; TCRdb's copy keeps in-frame clones and lacks some. The top ten clones hold around 0.14% of a sample with about 2,500,000 clones, more than 90% of them seen once. This CDR3 contains 17 residues. Trimming took off 6 bases at V and 2 bases at J, with 21 bases between the two ends. Germline V lookup: CDR1 SNHLY, CDR2 FYNNEI. The sample was naive CD4+ T cells sorted from blood. The subset is: CD45RA+ positively selected. The chain is built from TRBV2 and TRBJ2-3; D may be TRBD2 (5 bases). The receptor was derived from a man between 18 and 29 years old in good health. CDR3: CASRNMKSKADTDTQYF. Here the CDR3 DNA reads TGTGCCAGCAGAAATATGAAGTCAAAAGCGGACACAGATACGCAGTATTTT.